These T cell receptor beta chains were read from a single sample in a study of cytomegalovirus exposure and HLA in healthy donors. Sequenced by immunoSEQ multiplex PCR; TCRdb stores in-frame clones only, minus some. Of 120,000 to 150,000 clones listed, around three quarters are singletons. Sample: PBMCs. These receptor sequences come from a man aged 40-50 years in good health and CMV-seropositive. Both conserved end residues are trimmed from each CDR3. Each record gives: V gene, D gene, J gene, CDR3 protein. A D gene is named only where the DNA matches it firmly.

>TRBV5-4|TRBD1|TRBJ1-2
ASRPGQGTYGYT
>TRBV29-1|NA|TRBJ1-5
SVESGVGQPQH
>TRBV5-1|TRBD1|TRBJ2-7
ASSVGTGGGYEQY
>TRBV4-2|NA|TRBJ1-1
ASSQDRGSRSEAF
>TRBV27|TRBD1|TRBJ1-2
ASSLFGTGVGYT
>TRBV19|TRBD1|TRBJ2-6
ASSIDRVISGANVLT
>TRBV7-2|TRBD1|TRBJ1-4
ASSQGQGGFEKLF
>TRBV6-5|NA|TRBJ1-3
ASSYGFGDGNTIY
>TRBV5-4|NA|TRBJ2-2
ASSLVLGGRGTGELF
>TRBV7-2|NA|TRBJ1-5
ASSLYGRGQPQH
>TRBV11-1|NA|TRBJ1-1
ASSLAQGPEAF
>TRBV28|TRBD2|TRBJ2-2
ASSFRLAGGLGELF
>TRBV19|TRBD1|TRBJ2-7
ASEPTGGIFEQY
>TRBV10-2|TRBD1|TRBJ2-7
ASSDPYRTGSSYEQY
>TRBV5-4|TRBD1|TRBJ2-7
ASSARDRPYEQY
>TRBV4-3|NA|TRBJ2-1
ASSQESRQNGHNEQF
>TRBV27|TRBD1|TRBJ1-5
ASRRTGGNQPQH
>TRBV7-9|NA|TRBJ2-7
ASSPGSYYEQY